This TCR beta chain was sequenced in a study of graft-versus-host responses after intestinal transplantation. Data came from immunoSEQ multiplex PCR; TCRdb stores just in-frame clones and leaves some out. The sample lists around 50,000 clones; approximately 88% were seen once. As for this clone: What it recognizes is unknown.

Trimming took 3 bases from V and 1 from J, leaving 3 bases between them. Germline CDR1 GTSNPN, CDR2 SVGIG (reference sequence). The CDR3 extends over 11 amino acids. The TCR was taken from a human donor who was the organ donor for an intestinal transplant. The sample in question was unstimulated CD4+ T cells sorted from spleen or lymph node cells, obtained before transplant. The gene calls are TRBV30 and TRBJ2-5; no reliable D call. The CDR3 is CAWSPQETQYF. The CDR3 DNA is TGTGCCTGGAGCCCCCAAGAGACCCAGTACTTC.